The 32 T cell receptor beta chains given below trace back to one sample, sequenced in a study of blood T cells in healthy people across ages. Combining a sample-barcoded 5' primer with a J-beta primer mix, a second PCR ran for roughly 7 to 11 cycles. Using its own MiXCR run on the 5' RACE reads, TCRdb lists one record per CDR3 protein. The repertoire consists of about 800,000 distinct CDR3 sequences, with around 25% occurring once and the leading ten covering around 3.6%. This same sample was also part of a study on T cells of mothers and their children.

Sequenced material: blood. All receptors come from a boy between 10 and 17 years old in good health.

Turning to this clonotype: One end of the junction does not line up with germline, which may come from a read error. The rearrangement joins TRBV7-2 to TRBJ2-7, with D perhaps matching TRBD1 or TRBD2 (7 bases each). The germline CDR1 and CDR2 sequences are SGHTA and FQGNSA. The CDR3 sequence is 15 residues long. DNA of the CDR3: TGTGCCAGCAGCACCCAGGGGGGGACACCTTACGTGCAGTACTTC. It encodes CASSTQGGTPYVQYF.

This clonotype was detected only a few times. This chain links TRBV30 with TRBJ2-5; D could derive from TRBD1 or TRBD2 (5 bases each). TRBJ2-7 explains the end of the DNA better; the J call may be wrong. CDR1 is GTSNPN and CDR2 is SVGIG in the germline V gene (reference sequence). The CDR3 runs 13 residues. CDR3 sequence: CAWSSLEGNEQYF. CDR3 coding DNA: TGTGCCTGGAGCAGTCTAGAGGGGAACGAGCAGTACTTC.

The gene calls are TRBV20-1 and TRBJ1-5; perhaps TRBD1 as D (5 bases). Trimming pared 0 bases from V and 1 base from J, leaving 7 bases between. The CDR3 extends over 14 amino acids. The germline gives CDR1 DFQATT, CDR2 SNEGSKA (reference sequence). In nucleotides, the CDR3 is TGCAGTGCTAGAGAGGGGGGAAGCAATCAGCCCCAGCATTTT. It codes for CSAREGGSNQPQHF.

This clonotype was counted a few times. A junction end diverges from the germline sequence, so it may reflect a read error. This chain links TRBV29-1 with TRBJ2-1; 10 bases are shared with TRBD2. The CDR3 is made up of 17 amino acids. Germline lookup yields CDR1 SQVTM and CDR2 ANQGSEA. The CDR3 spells CSDEHSSSGGKYNEQFF. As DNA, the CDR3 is TGCAGCGATGAACATTCGTCTAGCGGGGGAAAATACAATGAGCAGTTCTTC.

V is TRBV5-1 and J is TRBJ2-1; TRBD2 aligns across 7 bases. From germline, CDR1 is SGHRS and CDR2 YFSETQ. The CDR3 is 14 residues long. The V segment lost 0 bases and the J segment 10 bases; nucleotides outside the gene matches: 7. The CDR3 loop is CASSLGGGEREQFF. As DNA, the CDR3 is TGCGCCAGCAGCTTGGGCGGGGGAGAACGAGAGCAGTTCTTC.

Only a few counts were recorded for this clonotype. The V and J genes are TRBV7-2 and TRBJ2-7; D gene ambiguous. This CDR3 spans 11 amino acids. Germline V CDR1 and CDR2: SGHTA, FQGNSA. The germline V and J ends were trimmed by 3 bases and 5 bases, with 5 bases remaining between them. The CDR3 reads CASSFINEQYF. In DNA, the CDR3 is TGTGCCAGCAGCTTCATAAACGAGCAGTACTTC. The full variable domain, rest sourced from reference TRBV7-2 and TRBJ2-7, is GAGVSQSPSNKVTEKGKDVELRCDPISGHTALYWYRQSLGQGLEFLIYFQGNSAPDKSGLPSDRFSAERTGGSVSTLTIQRTQQEDSAVYLCASSFINEQYFGPGTRLTVT.

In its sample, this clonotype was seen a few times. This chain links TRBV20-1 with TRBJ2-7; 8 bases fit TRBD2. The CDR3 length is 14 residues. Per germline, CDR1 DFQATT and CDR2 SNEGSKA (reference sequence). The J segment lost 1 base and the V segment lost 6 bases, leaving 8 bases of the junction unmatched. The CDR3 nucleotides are TGCAGTGCGTATACTAGCGGTGTATCCTACGAGCAGTACTTC. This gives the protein CSAYTSGVSYEQYF.

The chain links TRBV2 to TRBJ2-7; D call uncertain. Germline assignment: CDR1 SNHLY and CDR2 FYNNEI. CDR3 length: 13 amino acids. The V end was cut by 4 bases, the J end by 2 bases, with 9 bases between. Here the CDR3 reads CASSGPLAYEQYF. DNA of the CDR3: TGTGCCAGCAGTGGGCCGTTAGCCTACGAGCAGTACTTC.

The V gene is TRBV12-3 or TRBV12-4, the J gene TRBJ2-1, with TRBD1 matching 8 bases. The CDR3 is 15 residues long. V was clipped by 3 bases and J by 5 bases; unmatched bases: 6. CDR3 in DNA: TGTGCCAGCAGTTTCGGACAGGGAAAAGACAATGAGCAGTTCTTC. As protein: CASSFGQGKDNEQFF.

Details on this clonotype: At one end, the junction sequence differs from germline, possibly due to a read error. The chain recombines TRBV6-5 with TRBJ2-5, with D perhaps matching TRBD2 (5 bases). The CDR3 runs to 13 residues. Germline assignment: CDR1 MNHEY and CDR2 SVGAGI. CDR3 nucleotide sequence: TGTTCCAGCAGGACTGCAGGACAAGAGACCCAGTACTTC. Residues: CSSRTAGQETQYF.

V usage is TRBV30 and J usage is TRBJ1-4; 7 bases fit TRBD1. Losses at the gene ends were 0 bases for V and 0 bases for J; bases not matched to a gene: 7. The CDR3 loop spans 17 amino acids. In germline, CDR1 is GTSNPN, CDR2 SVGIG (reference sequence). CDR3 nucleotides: TGTGCCTGGAGTGTAGACAGGGCCGTTGCAACTAATGAAAAACTGTTTTTT. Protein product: CAWSVDRAVATNEKLFF.

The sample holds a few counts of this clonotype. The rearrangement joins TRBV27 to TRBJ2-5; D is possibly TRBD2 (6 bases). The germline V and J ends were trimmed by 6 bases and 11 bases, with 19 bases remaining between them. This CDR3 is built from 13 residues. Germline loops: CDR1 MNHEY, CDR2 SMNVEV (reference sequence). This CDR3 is CASSTNPGGEQYF. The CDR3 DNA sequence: TGTGCCAGCAGCACCAACCCCGGAGGGGAGCAGTACTTC.

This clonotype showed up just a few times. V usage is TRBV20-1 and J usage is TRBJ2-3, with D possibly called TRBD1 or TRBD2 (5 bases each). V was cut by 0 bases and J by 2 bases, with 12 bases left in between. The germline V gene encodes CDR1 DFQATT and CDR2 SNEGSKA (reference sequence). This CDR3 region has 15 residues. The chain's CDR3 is CSARDRDRYTDTQYF. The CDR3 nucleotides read TGCAGTGCTAGAGATAGGGACCGCTACACAGATACGCAGTATTTT.

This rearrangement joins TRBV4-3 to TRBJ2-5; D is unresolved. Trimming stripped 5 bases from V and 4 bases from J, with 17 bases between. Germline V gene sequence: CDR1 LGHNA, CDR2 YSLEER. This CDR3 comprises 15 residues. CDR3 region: CASSSSPELGETQYF. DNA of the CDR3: TGCGCCAGCAGCTCCTCCCCCGAGTTGGGAGAGACCCAGTACTTC.

The CDR3 nucleotides read TGTGCCAGCTCCGGGGGGGTGATGGCCGATGAGCAGTTCTTC. Its translation: CASSGGVMADEQFF. The V call is TRBV18, the J call TRBJ2-1; 8 positions match TRBD2. Trimming cost V 6 bases and J 8 bases; bases outside gene matches: 9. The germline V gene encodes CDR1 KGHSH and CDR2 LQKENI. The CDR3 consists of 14 residues.

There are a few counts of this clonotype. CDR3 DNA sequence: TGTGCCAGCAGCCATGAAGGACAGGGTTATGGCTACACCTTC. This gives the protein CASSHEGQGYGYTF. The rearrangement links TRBV6-6 to TRBJ1-2; 8 bases are a match to TRBD1. Unmatched junction bases numbered 8, after V lost 6 bases and J lost 5 bases. CDR1 is MNHNY and CDR2 is SVGAGI in the germline V gene (reference sequence). This CDR3 is built from 14 residues.

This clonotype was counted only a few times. The CDR3 nucleotides read TGTGCCATCAGTTCTAATCAGTTTGGGGGCGCGGGTACGCAGTATTTT. Amino acid sequence: CAISSNQFGGAGTQYF. The chain carries TRBV10-3 and TRBJ2-3; possible D gene TRBD1, 6 bases. V lost 5 bases and J 8 bases, leaving 23 bases between the germline ends. Germline CDR1 is ENHRY and CDR2 is SYGVKD. This CDR3 has 16 residues.

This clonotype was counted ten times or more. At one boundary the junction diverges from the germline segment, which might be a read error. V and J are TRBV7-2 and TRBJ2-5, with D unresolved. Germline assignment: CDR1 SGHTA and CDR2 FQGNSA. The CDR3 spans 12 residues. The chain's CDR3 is CAGSHPGETQYF. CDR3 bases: TGTGCCGGCAGCCACCCCGGAGAGACCCAGTACTTC.

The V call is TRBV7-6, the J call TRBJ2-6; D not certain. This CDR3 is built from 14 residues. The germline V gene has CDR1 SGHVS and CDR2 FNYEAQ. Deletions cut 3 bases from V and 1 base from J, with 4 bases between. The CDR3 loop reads CASSFRSGANVLTF. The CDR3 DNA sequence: TGTGCCAGCAGCTTTCGGTCTGGGGCCAACGTCCTGACTTTC.

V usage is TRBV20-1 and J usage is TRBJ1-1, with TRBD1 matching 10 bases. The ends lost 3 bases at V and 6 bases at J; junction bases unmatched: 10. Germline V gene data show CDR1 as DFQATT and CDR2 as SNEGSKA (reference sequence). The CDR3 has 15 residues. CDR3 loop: CSASLGDRGSAEAFF. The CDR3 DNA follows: TGCAGTGCTAGTTTGGGGGACAGGGGAAGCGCTGAAGCTTTCTTT.

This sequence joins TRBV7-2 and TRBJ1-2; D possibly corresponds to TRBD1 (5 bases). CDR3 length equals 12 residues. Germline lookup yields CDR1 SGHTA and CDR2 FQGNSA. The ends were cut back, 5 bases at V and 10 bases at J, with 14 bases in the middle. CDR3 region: CASSAGHRIYTF. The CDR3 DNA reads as TGTGCCAGCAGCGCCGGACACCGGATCTACACCTTC.

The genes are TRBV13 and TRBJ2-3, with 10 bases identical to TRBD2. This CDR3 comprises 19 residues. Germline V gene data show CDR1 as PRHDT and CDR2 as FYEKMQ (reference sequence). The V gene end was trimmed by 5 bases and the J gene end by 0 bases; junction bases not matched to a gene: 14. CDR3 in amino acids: CASSAITAGGPSSTDTQYF. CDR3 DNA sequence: TGTGCCAGCAGCGCCATCACAGCGGGGGGGCCGTCTAGCACAGATACGCAGTATTTT. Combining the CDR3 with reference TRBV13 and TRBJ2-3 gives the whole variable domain AAGVIQSPRHLIKEKRETATLKCYPIPRHDTVYWYQQGPGQDPQFLISFYEKMQSDKGSIPDRFSAQQFSDYHSELNMSSLELGDSALYFCASSAITAGGPSSTDTQYFGPGTRLTVL.

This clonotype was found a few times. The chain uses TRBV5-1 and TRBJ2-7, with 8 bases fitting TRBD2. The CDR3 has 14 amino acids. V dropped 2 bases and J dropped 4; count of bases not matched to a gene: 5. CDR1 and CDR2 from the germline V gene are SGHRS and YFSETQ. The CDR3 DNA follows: TGCGCCAGCAGCTTCGGACTAGCAGCTTACGAGCAGTACTTC. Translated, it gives CASSFGLAAYEQYF.

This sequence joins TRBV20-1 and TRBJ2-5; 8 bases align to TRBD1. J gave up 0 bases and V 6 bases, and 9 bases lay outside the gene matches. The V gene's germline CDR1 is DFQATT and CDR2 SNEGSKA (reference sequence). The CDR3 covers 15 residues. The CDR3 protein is CSAQSGGVDQETQYF. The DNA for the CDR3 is TGCAGTGCCCAGTCAGGGGGCGTAGACCAAGAGACCCAGTACTTC.

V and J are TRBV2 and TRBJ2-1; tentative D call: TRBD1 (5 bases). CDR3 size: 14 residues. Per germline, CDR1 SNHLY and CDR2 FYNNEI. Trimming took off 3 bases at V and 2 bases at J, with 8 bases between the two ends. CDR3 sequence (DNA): TGTGCCAGCAGTGACAGGGTAACCTACAATGAGCAGTTCTTC. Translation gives CASSDRVTYNEQFF.

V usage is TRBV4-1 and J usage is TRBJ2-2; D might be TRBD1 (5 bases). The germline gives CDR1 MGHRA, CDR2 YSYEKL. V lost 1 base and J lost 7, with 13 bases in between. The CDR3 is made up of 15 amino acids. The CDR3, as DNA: TGCGCCAGCAGCCAAGCTCCAGGGTGGGACGGGGAGCTGTTTTTT. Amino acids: CASSQAPGWDGELFF.

CDR3 sequence (DNA): TGCAGTGCTACCCCCCACGAGACAGGCACCTACAATGAGCAGTTCTTC. Protein: CSATPHETGTYNEQFF. This rearrangement joins TRBV20-1 to TRBJ2-1; D is possibly TRBD1 (6 bases). Germline values: CDR1 DFQATT, CDR2 SNEGSKA (reference sequence). Trimming removed 4 bases at V and 2 bases at J, with 18 bases between. This CDR3 has 16 residues.

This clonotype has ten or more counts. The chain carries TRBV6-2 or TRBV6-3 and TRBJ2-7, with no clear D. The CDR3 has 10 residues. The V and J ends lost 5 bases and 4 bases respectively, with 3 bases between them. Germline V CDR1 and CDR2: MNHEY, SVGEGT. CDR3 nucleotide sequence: TGTGCCAGCAGTGGGTACGAGCAGTACTTC. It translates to CASSGYEQYF.

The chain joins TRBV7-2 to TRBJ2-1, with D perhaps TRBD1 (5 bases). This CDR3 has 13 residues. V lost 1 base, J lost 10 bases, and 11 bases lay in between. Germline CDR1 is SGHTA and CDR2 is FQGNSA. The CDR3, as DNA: TGTGCCAGCAGCTTAGGCAGGGCCGACGAGCAGTTCTTC. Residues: CASSLGRADEQFF.

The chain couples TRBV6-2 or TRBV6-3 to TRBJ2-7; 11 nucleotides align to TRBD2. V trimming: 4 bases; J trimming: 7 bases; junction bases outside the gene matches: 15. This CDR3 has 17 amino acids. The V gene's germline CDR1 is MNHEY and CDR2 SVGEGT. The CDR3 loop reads CASSWAIPGLAVPEQYF. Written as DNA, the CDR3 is TGTGCCAGCAGTTGGGCCATCCCGGGACTAGCGGTACCTGAGCAGTACTTC.

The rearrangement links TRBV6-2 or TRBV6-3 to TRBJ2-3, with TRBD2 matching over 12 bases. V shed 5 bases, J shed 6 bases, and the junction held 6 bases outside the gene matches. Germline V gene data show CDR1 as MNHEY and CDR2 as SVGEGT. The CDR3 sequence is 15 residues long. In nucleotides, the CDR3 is TGTGCCAGCAGTAAACTAGCGGGGGGTCCGGATACGCAGTATTTT. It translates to CASSKLAGGPDTQYF.

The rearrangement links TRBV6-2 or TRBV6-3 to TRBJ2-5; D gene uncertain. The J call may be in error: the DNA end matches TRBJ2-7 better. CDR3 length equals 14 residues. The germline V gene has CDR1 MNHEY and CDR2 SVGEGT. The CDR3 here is CASSYADGGYEQYF. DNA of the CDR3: TGTGCCAGCAGTTACGCTGACGGCGGATACGAGCAGTACTTC.